These 28 T cell receptor beta chains originate from one sample sequenced in a study of CD8+CD57+ T cells in acquired aplastic anemia. According to the study, genomic DNA was the template for TCR beta VDJ and CDR3 profiling. MiXCR, run by TCRdb on the reads, gives a single entry per CDR3 protein. This sample has approximately 380,000 distinct CDR3 sequences, with 55% to 70% found just once. Sequenced input: sorted CD4+, CD8+, or CD8+CD57+ T cells (not recorded which) from PBMCs. These receptors all stem from a human donor in good health, serving as a control.

This sequence joins TRBV20-1 and TRBJ2-5; maybe TRBD1 (6 bases). The end of the DNA fits TRBJ2-1 better, so the J call may be wrong. This CDR3 has 15 residues. Germline CDR1 reads DFQATT; CDR2 reads SNEGSKA (reference sequence). The CDR3 DNA is TGCAGTGTGGCACAGGGTGAAGGAGTCAACAATGAGCAGTTCTTC. The encoded protein is CSVAQGEGVNNEQFF.

Ten or more counts support this clonotype. The chain links TRBV12-3 or TRBV12-4 to TRBJ1-1, with D maybe TRBD1 (6 bases). The CDR3 length is 17 residues. The V gene lost 1 base and the J gene lost 1 base, with 16 bases spanning the gap. CDR3 DNA sequence: TGTGCCAGCAGTTTAGGGGATGGGACACACTCGAACACTGAAGCTTTCTTT. It yields the protein CASSLGDGTHSNTEAFF.

Concerning this clonotype: The junction shows a germline mismatch at one end, possibly a read error. This chain connects TRBV10-1 to TRBJ1-3; D uncertain. This CDR3 has 16 residues. Germline V gene sequence: CDR1 WNHNN, CDR2 SYGVQD (reference sequence). CDR3 region: CASGDQRTEYWNTIYF. CDR3 coding DNA: TGTGCCAGCGGCGATCAAAGGACGGAGTATTGGAACACCATATATTTT.

The chain carries TRBV7-7 and TRBJ1-2; 10 bases agree with TRBD1. J gave up 1 base and V 5 bases, and 4 bases lay outside the gene matches. Germline CDR1 is SSHAT and CDR2 is FNYEAQ (reference sequence). CDR3 size: 15 residues. Written as DNA, the CDR3 is TGTGCCAGCAGCGCCGGGACAGGGGATAACTATGGCTACACCTTC. It is translated as CASSAGTGDNYGYTF.

The gene calls are TRBV7-3 and TRBJ1-2; tentative D call: TRBD1 (5 bases). V lost 5 bases to trimming and J lost 14 bases, with 24 bases between them. CDR1 is SGHTA, CDR2 FQGTGA, per germline. This CDR3 spans 14 amino acids. CDR3: CASSAGTANTEATF. The CDR3 nucleotides are TGTGCCAGCAGCGCCGGGACGGCAAACACTGAAGCTACCTTC.

V is TRBV5-4 and J is TRBJ2-7, with TRBD2 matching 9 bases. Trimming cost V 0 bases and J 3 bases; bases outside gene matches: 4. The CDR3 contains 15 residues. The germline V gene has CDR1 SGHNT and CDR2 YYREEE (reference sequence). CDR3 residues: CASSLGTSAYYEQYF. CDR3 in DNA: TGTGCCAGCAGCTTGGGGACTAGCGCTTACTACGAGCAGTACTTC.

CDR3 protein: CASRRRTLNEQFF. The CDR3 bases are TGTGCCAGCAGGAGACGGACTCTAAATGAGCAGTTCTTC. The chain combines TRBV12-3 or TRBV12-4 with TRBJ2-1; a weak D match, TRBD2 (5 bases). Trimming took off 6 bases at V and 7 bases at J, with 13 bases between the two ends. This CDR3 has 13 residues.

The chain couples TRBV25-1 to TRBJ1-2, with a tentative D call TRBD1 (5 bases). Deletions cut 1 base from V and 6 bases from J, with 15 bases between. Germline V lookup: CDR1 MGHDK, CDR2 SYGVNS. The length of the CDR3 is 15 residues. The DNA of the CDR3 is TGTGCCAGCAGTGAATCCTCTTTAGCAGGGCATGGCTACACCTTC. Its protein product is CASSESSLAGHGYTF.

For the CDR3, the DNA is TGTGCCAGCAGTGGGCAGGGTTATTCACCCCTCCACTTT. Translation: CASSGQGYSPLHF. This chain uses TRBV6-5 with TRBJ1-6; D possibly corresponds to TRBD1 (5 bases). The CDR3 runs to 13 residues. Germline V gives CDR1 MNHEY, CDR2 SVGAGI. Trimming removed 5 bases at V and 8 bases at J, with 10 bases between.

This clonotype has a handful of counts. The chain has TRBV15 and TRBJ1-5, with 7 bases aligning to TRBD1. After removal of 3 bases from V and 7 bases from J, the junction contained 6 bases not matched to a gene. The CDR3 loop spans 14 amino acids. Germline V CDR1 and CDR2: LNHNV, YYDKDF (reference sequence). The CDR3 spells CATSREGAWQPQHF. The CDR3 DNA reads as TGTGCCACCAGCAGGGAGGGGGCCTGGCAGCCCCAGCATTTT.

This clonotype appeared a few times. A much larger clone lies a single base off, so this may be a read error. V gene TRBV10-3 combines with J gene TRBJ2-7; D perhaps matches TRBD2 (6 bases). Germline V gene data show CDR1 as ENHRY and CDR2 as SYGVKD. V was trimmed by 10 bases and J by 3 bases, leaving 16 bases between them. The CDR3 length is 13 residues. CDR3 coding DNA: TGTGCCAGCAAGGGACTTAGCAACTACGAGCAGTACTTC. This gives the protein CASKGLSNYEQYF.

The rearrangement joins TRBV6-6 to TRBJ2-7; D perhaps matches TRBD1 (7 bases). Germline CDR1 MNHNY, CDR2 SVGAGI (reference sequence). V gave up 6 bases and J gave up 4 bases, with 16 bases separating them. This CDR3 contains 14 residues. CDR3 sequence: CASREGQLFYEQYF. CDR3 DNA sequence: TGTGCCAGCAGGGAGGGACAGTTGTTTTACGAGCAGTACTTC.

V and J are TRBV12-3 or TRBV12-4 and TRBJ2-1; 9 bases match TRBD2. The CDR3 is 17 amino acids. J lost 6 bases, V lost 6 bases, and 15 bases had no gene match. DNA for the CDR3: TGTGCCAGCAGCCCTACCCTAGCGGGGACGCTTCGCAATGAGCAGTTCTTC. Protein sequence: CASSPTLAGTLRNEQFF.

In the case of this clonotype: This likely comes from a read error, as the CDR3 has no conserved phenylalanine or tryptophan at its end. Because the CDR3's place on the DNA is in doubt, the DNA is left out and the CDR3 is given as listed by TCRdb. The rearrangement uses TRBV2 and TRBJ2-1; the table's TRBD2 call for D was not verified on the DNA. With termini counted, the CDR3 has 14 amino acids. Germline loops: CDR1 SNHLY, CDR2 FYNNEI. The CDR3 region is CASSEGAGGYTLCS.

V usage is TRBV5-1 and J usage is TRBJ2-6; either TRBD1 or TRBD2 may supply D (6 bases each). The CDR3 contains 14 residues. Germline V gene lookup returns CDR1 SGHRS and CDR2 YFSETQ. V was shortened by 4 bases and J by 4 bases, with 9 bases between the two germline ends. The CDR3 DNA is TGCGCCAGCAGCAGGGGGGAGGGGGCCAACGTCCTGACTTTC. It codes for CASSRGEGANVLTF.

This sequence joins TRBV9 and TRBJ1-1, with 9 bases aligning to TRBD1. Looked up from germline, CDR1 is SGDLS and CDR2 is YYNGEE. V lost 1 base to trimming and J lost 0 bases; unmatched junction nucleotides: 13. CDR3 size: 19 residues. Written as DNA, the CDR3 is TGTGCCAGCAGCGTAAGAGGGGACAGGGAACGTCGGATGAACACTGAAGCTTTCTTT. It specifies CASSVRGDRERRMNTEAFF.

This clonotype was observed at least ten times. A read error may be the cause here, since a much bigger clone is one base away. V gene TRBV7-2 combines with J gene TRBJ2-5; the D is unclear. This CDR3 contains 11 residues. V dropped 4 bases and J dropped 4 bases, with 4 bases sitting between them. Germline V gene lookup returns CDR1 SGHTA and CDR2 FQGNSA. The chain's CDR3 is CASSSGETQYF. The CDR3 DNA reads TGTGCCAGCAGCTCCGGAGAGACCCAGTACTTC.

The rearrangement joins TRBV12-3 or TRBV12-4 to TRBJ2-7, with 7 nucleotides matching TRBD2. Trimming cost V 5 bases and J 6 bases; bases outside gene matches: 7. CDR3 size: 13 residues. The CDR3 DNA sequence: TGTGCCAGCAGTCGGATCGCTAGCGGCGAGCAGTACTTC. The encoded protein is CASSRIASGEQYF.

The chain links TRBV24-1 to TRBJ2-3, with D tentatively TRBD1 or TRBD2 (5 bases each). Germline V gene data show CDR1 as KGHDR and CDR2 as SFDVKD. The V gene lost 2 bases and the J gene lost 2 bases, with 7 bases spanning the gap. The CDR3 runs to 14 residues. The CDR3 loop reads CATSDWGTTDTQYF. CDR3 sequence (DNA): TGTGCCACCAGTGATTGGGGGACCACAGATACGCAGTATTTT.

The chain is built from TRBV11-1 and TRBJ1-1; tentatively, D is TRBD1 (5 bases). CDR3 length equals 13 residues. V gave up 8 bases and J gave up 6 bases, with 16 bases separating them. Germline lookup yields CDR1 SGHAT and CDR2 FQDESV (reference sequence). The CDR3 DNA reads TGTGCCAGCTCGACCCAGGGTGATGCTGAAGCTTTCTTT. Protein product: CASSTQGDAEAFF.

The gene calls are TRBV5-1 and TRBJ2-7; D not resolved. This CDR3 is built from 11 residues. V lost 0 bases to trimming and J lost 7 bases, with 5 bases between them. Germline assignment: CDR1 SGHRS and CDR2 YFSETQ. The CDR3 is CASSLAMEQYF. CDR3 nucleotides: TGCGCCAGCAGCTTGGCCATGGAGCAGTACTTC.

This clonotype was detected ten times or more. The V call is TRBV20-1, the J call TRBJ2-3, with 9 bases lining up with TRBD2. From germline, CDR1 is DFQATT and CDR2 SNEGSKA (reference sequence). Trimming removed 0 bases from V and 4 bases from J; junction bases left unmatched: 11. The CDR3 spans 17 residues. CDR3 nucleotide sequence: TGCAGTGCTAGAGATCATAAGGCGGGGGGGCGCCCAGATACGCAGTATTTT. This encodes CSARDHKAGGRPDTQYF.

This clonotype is a singleton in its sample. Its ends do not fully match the called genes, so a read error is possible. This rearrangement joins TRBV10-3 to TRBJ1-6, with TRBD1 matching 7 bases. Germline CDR1 and CDR2: ENHRY and SYGVKD. The CDR3 spans 15 residues. CDR3 sequence: CASSGLTGSNSRFNF. CDR3 DNA: TGTGCCAGCAGTGGCCTGACAGGGAGCAACTCACGCTTCAACTTT.

This clonotype has only a few counts. The gene calls are TRBV10-3 and TRBJ1-2, with TRBD1 matching over 9 bases. The V and J ends lost 7 bases and 8 bases, in that order; junction bases with no gene match: 8. Per the germline V gene, CDR1 is ENHRY and CDR2 is SYGVKD. This CDR3 region has 13 residues. Written as DNA, the CDR3 is TGTGCCATCACCCAAGAGACAGGGGGAGGCTACACCTTC. This codes for CAITQETGGGYTF.

This clonotype was seen many times. The gene calls are TRBV11-2 and TRBJ2-5; no reliable D call. Germline-derived CDR1 and CDR2 are SGHAT and FQNNGV. The V end lost 1 base, the J end lost 5 bases, and 11 bases lay between the germline ends. The CDR3 runs 14 residues. Written as DNA, the CDR3 is TGTGCCAGCAGCTTAGTTGGCCGTTCCGAGACCCAGTACTTC. Protein product: CASSLVGRSETQYF. Together with reference TRBV11-2 and TRBJ2-5, the CDR3 gives the full variable domain: EAGVAQSPRYKIIEKRQSVAFWCNPISGHATLYWYQQILGQGPKLLIQFQNNGVVDDSQLPKDRFSAERLKGVDSTLKIQPAKLEDSAVYLCASSLVGRSETQYFGPGTRLLVL.

On this clonotype itself: Likely a read error: the CDR3 ends without its conserved phenylalanine or tryptophan. The limits of the CDR3 on the DNA are not certain, so only TCRdb's listed CDR3 is given. This sequence joins TRBV19 and TRBJ1-6; TRBD1 is the table's D call and was not checked against the DNA. Per the germline V gene, CDR1 is LNHDA and CDR2 is SQIVND (reference sequence). The CDR3 adds up to 16 amino acids, both ends counted. The CDR3 spells CASSSGQGKDNTYVHI.

This clonotype has only one observation. Lacking the conserved final phenylalanine or tryptophan, this CDR3 likely reflects a read error. It is unclear where the CDR3 begins or ends on the DNA, so no DNA is shown, and the CDR3 is as TCRdb lists it. The V and J genes are TRBV9 and TRBJ1-1. The CDR3 extends over 15 residues, inclusive of both ends. Germline V gene sequence: CDR1 SGDLS, CDR2 YYNGEE. The CDR3 protein is CASSGDGATSEKPFS.

The chain uses TRBV4-2 and TRBJ2-5; D is undetermined. Trimming shortened V by 3 bases and J by 2 bases, and 13 bases separated the two germline ends. The CDR3 runs to 15 residues. CDR1 and CDR2 (germline): LGHNA, YNFKEQ. CDR3 amino acids: CASSQDPSGQETQYF. Here the CDR3 DNA reads TGTGCCAGCAGCCAGGACCCCTCCGGGCAAGAGACCCAGTACTTC.